This T cell receptor (beta chain) was retrieved from a study of blood T cell repertoires in COVID-19. Data came from immunoSEQ multiplex PCR; TCRdb stores just in-frame clones and leaves some out. The data show some 110,000 clones, with about nine tenths seen just once and roughly 8% held by the top ten. Germline assignment: CDR1 MGHRA and CDR2 YSYEKL. The CDR3 has 17 amino acids. Trimming took 0 bases from V and 4 from J; bases not matched to a gene: 7. V gene TRBV4-1 combines with J gene TRBJ2-3, with TRBD2 matching 10 bases. The sequence was obtained from a human donor in a cohort sampled during active COVID-19. The sample was peripheral blood. As DNA, the CDR3 is TGCGCCAGCAGCCAAGAGGTCCTAGCGGGAGTCCCAGATACGCAGTATTTT. This sequence encodes CASSQEVLAGVPDTQYF.